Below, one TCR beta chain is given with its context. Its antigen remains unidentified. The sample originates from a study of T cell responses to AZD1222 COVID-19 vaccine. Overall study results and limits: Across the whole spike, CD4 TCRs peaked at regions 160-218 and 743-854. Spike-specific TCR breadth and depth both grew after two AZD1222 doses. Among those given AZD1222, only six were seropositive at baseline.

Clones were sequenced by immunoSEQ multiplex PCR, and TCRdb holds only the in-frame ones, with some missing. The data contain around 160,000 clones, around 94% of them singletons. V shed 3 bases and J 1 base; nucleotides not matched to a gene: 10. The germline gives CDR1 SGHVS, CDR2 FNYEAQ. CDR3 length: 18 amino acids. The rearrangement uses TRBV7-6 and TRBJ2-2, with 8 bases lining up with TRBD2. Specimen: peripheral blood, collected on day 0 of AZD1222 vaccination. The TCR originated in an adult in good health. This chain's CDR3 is CASSLVSLRGGNTGELFF. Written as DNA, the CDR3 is TGTGCCAGCAGCTTGGTCTCGTTACGGGGGGGGAACACCGGGGAGCTGTTTTTT.